A single sample gave rise to the 23 T cell receptor beta chains below, sequenced in a study of blood T cell repertoires in COVID-19. Assay used: immunoSEQ multiplex PCR; TCRdb lists only in-frame clones, some missing. The data contain approximately 270,000 clones, about nine tenths of them singletons. Sequenced sample: PBMCs or T cells enriched from blood (not recorded which). The receptors here all came from a man aged 35 to 55 who had recovered from COVID-19.

The rearrangement uses TRBV6-4 and TRBJ2-1; D uncertain. The CDR3 length is 16 residues. V lost 5 bases and J 2 bases, leaving 16 bases between the germline ends. The V gene's germline CDR1 is MRHNA and CDR2 SNTAGT. CDR3 bases: TGTGCCAGCAGTCCCCTCTCGGGTTTAGCCTACAATGAGCAGTTCTTC. Its translation is CASSPLSGLAYNEQFF.

This clone was recorded once. This chain connects TRBV6-5 to TRBJ2-1, with a tentative D call TRBD1 (6 bases). CDR1 and CDR2 from the germline V gene are MNHEY and SVGAGI. The V gene lost 8 bases and the J gene lost 8 bases, with 16 bases spanning the gap. The CDR3 contains 13 residues. CDR3 region: CASGFSQGDEQFF. Written as DNA, the CDR3 is TGTGCCAGCGGATTCTCACAGGGTGATGAGCAGTTCTTC.

The gene calls are TRBV30 and TRBJ1-1, with D uncertain. This CDR3 has 13 residues. Per germline, CDR1 GTSNPN and CDR2 SVGIG (reference sequence). The V gene lost 4 bases and the J gene lost 4 bases, with 13 bases spanning the gap. The CDR3 protein is CAWNLRRVTEAFF. The CDR3 DNA sequence: TGTGCCTGGAATTTAAGGAGGGTCACTGAAGCTTTCTTT.

This clone was observed many times. The chain uses TRBV5-5 and TRBJ2-7, with TRBD1 identical over 8 bases. The V and J ends lost 4 bases and 4 bases, in that order; junction bases with no gene match: 10. This CDR3 is built from 15 residues. Germline lookup yields CDR1 SGHKS and CDR2 YYEKEE (reference sequence). CDR3: CASSTRITGGYEQYF. CDR3 sequence (DNA): TGTGCCAGCAGCACCCGGATAACAGGGGGGTACGAGCAGTACTTC.

The chain recombines TRBV7-3 with TRBJ2-2; 9 bases line up with TRBD2. The CDR3 covers 16 residues. Trimming at V came to 5 bases and at J to 1 base, leaving 5 bases not matched to a gene. Germline V gene sequence: CDR1 SGHTA, CDR2 FQGTGA. The CDR3 protein is CASSPQAGGNTGELFF. DNA of the CDR3: TGTGCCAGCAGCCCCCAAGCGGGGGGGAACACCGGGGAGCTGTTTTTT.

This clone was observed a few times. The gene calls are TRBV28 and TRBJ2-2; 11 bases align to TRBD2. Germline loops: CDR1 MDHEN, CDR2 SYDVKM. J lost 3 bases, V lost 2 bases, and 8 bases had no gene match. The CDR3 sequence is 18 residues long. The CDR3 reads CASSLISGRAKDTGELFF. In DNA form, the CDR3 reads TGTGCCAGCAGTTTAATTAGCGGGAGGGCCAAGGACACCGGGGAGCTGTTTTTT.

In this sample, this clone turned up a few times. The chain carries TRBV11-2 and TRBJ1-4; TRBD1 aligns across 8 bases. Germline V gene data show CDR1 as SGHAT and CDR2 as FQNNGV. With 4 bases clipped from V and 7 bases from J, the junction kept 11 bases outside the gene matches. The CDR3 is 16 amino acids. The DNA for the CDR3 is TGTGCCAGCAGCTCACTAGCCGGCAGGGGGCCTGAAAAACTGTTTTTT. Its protein is CASSSLAGRGPEKLFF.

J is TRBJ2-1 and V is TRBV27; 8 nucleotides line up with TRBD2. V lost 3 bases and J lost 8; bases outside the gene matches: 6. This CDR3 spans 14 amino acids. CDR1 is MNHEY and CDR2 is SMNVEV in the germline V gene (reference sequence). CDR3 protein: CASSLGLGWYEQFF. The CDR3 coding sequence is TGTGCCAGCAGTTTGGGACTAGGATGGTATGAGCAGTTCTTC.

The V call is TRBV19, the J call TRBJ1-6; 8 bases align to TRBD1. Trimming removed 6 bases from V and 13 bases from J; junction bases left unmatched: 11. Germline V lookup: CDR1 LNHDA, CDR2 SQIVND (reference sequence). The CDR3 loop spans 14 amino acids. Here the CDR3 reads CASRNTGGTTPLHF. DNA of the CDR3: TGTGCCAGTAGGAATACAGGGGGTACGACGCCCCTCCACTTT.

The CDR3 sequence is CASSEQGGQGNYGYTF. In DNA form, the CDR3 reads TGTGCCAGCAGTGAACAGGGGGGACAGGGGAACTATGGCTACACCTTC. The J gene is TRBJ1-2, the V gene TRBV6-1, with 10 bases fitting TRBD1. V shed 2 bases, J shed 2 bases, and the junction held 5 bases outside the gene matches. Germline-derived CDR1 and CDR2 are MNHNS and SASEGT. This CDR3 has 16 amino acids.

The chain joins TRBV7-6 to TRBJ1-1, with 8 bases matching TRBD1. CDR3 size: 13 residues. J gave up 3 bases and V 11 bases, and 8 bases lay outside the gene matches. Germline V gene data show CDR1 as SGHVS and CDR2 as FNYEAQ. Here the CDR3 reads CASRTGIDTEAFF. Written as DNA, the CDR3 is TGTGCCTCCAGGACAGGGATAGACACTGAAGCTTTCTTT.

The V and J genes are TRBV28 and TRBJ2-2, with 8 bases lining up with TRBD1. The CDR3 has 16 residues. In germline, CDR1 is MDHEN, CDR2 SYDVKM. The junction had 9 bases not matched to a gene; V was cut back by 4 bases and J by 5 bases. CDR3 coding DNA: TGTGCCAGCAGTTCAGACAGGGGACGAGGGACCGGGGAGCTGTTTTTT. Protein: CASSSDRGRGTGELFF.

The rearrangement links TRBV18 to TRBJ1-1; the match to TRBD1 covers 11 bases. V was clipped by 4 bases and J by 6 bases; unmatched bases: 7. The V gene's germline CDR1 is KGHSH and CDR2 LQKENI. This CDR3 is 15 amino acids long. The CDR3 loop is CASSHQDRGQPEAFF. In DNA, the CDR3 is TGTGCCAGCTCACACCAGGACAGGGGGCAGCCTGAAGCTTTCTTT.

This clone was detected only once. The V and J genes are TRBV5-6 and TRBJ1-2, with D possibly TRBD1 on 6 matching bases. V was trimmed by 4 bases and J by 4 bases, leaving 17 bases between them. The CDR3 extends over 15 amino acids. Germline values: CDR1 SGHDT, CDR2 YYEEEE. This CDR3 reads CASSMGAGVLYGYTF. The CDR3 DNA reads as TGTGCCAGCAGCATGGGGGCAGGCGTCCTCTATGGCTACACCTTC.

This clone appeared a few times. J is TRBJ2-7 and V is TRBV24-1; weak D call: TRBD1 (6 bases). V lost 7 bases to trimming and J lost 3 bases, with 9 bases between them. CDR1 is KGHDR and CDR2 is SFDVKD in the germline V gene. CDR3 size: 12 residues. As DNA, the CDR3 is TGTGCCACCAGATACAGGGTCTACGAGCAGTACTTC. It yields the protein CATRYRVYEQYF.

The chain recombines TRBV14 with TRBJ2-3; 8 bases map to TRBD1. This CDR3 has 14 residues. From germline, CDR1 is SGHDN and CDR2 FVKESK. The V segment lost 4 bases and the J segment 4 bases; nucleotides outside the gene matches: 4. CDR3 coding DNA: TGTGCCAGCAGCCCCACGACAGGGGCAGATACGCAGTATTTT. Its translation: CASSPTTGADTQYF.

The chain carries TRBV2 and TRBJ1-4; TRBD1 agrees at 8 bases. Germline V CDR1 and CDR2: SNHLY, FYNNEI. Trimming cost V 6 bases and J 8 bases; bases outside gene matches: 8. The CDR3 length is 14 residues. CDR3 bases: TGTGCCAGCAGCCTACAGGGGGTGAGGGAAAAACTGTTTTTT. This sequence encodes CASSLQGVREKLFF.

This clone was seen a few times. This chain joins TRBV19 and TRBJ1-3; no clear D gene. V lost 7 bases, J lost 3 bases, and 10 bases lay in between. Germline CDR1 LNHDA, CDR2 SQIVND (reference sequence). The length of the CDR3 is 13 residues. The CDR3 reads CASKRYIGNTIYF. In nucleotides, the CDR3 is TGTGCCAGTAAGCGGTACATTGGAAACACCATATATTTT.

This sequence joins TRBV7-9 and TRBJ1-4; 8 bases align to TRBD1. This CDR3 region has 14 residues. V was clipped by 6 bases and J by 1 base; unmatched bases: 1. CDR1 is SEHNR, CDR2 FQNEAQ, per germline (reference sequence). The CDR3 reads CASSTGGTNEKLFF. CDR3 sequence (DNA): TGTGCCAGCAGTACAGGGGGAACTAATGAAAAACTGTTTTTT.

This clone was seen only once. The V and J genes are TRBV7-9 and TRBJ1-1; weak D call: TRBD1 (5 bases). Trimming took 5 bases from V and 2 from J, leaving 9 bases between them. CDR1 is SEHNR, CDR2 FQNEAQ, per germline (reference sequence). This CDR3 region has 13 residues. CDR3 protein: CASSPTVNTEAFF. The CDR3, as DNA: TGTGCCAGCAGCCCGACAGTAAACACTGAAGCTTTCTTT.

The V gene is TRBV28, the J gene TRBJ1-1; possible D gene TRBD1, 6 bases. The CDR3 is 16 amino acids. Germline values: CDR1 MDHEN, CDR2 SYDVKM. V lost 6 bases to trimming and J lost 0 bases, with 17 bases between them. This chain's CDR3 is CASRPRPTGMNTEAFF. In DNA form, the CDR3 reads TGTGCCAGCAGACCCCGCCCGACAGGCATGAACACTGAAGCTTTCTTT.

The CDR3 sequence is CASRGTGTYTIYF. CDR3 DNA sequence: TGTGCCAGTAGAGGGACAGGGACATACACCATATATTTT. The chain joins TRBV19 to TRBJ1-3, with 9 bases identical to TRBD1. Per germline, CDR1 LNHDA and CDR2 SQIVND (reference sequence). The CDR3 sequence is 13 residues long. V lost 6 bases and J lost 8; bases outside the gene matches: 5.

The chain uses TRBV5-1 and TRBJ2-7, with 7 bases fitting TRBD1. The V gene end was trimmed by 0 bases and the J gene end by 1 base; junction bases not matched to a gene: 4. Germline values: CDR1 SGHRS, CDR2 YFSETQ. This CDR3 has 15 amino acids. Here the CDR3 reads CASSLDGTASYEQYF. CDR3 nucleotide sequence: TGCGCCAGCAGCTTGGATGGGACAGCATCCTACGAGCAGTACTTC.